Below are 18 T cell receptor beta chains sequenced from a single sample in a study of regulatory T cells in long-lasting Graves disease. Building of the TCR beta libraries involved iRepertoire HTBI primers and Arm-PCR of CDR3 regions. TCRdb used MiXCR to reprocess the multiplex PCR reads, holding one entry per CDR3 protein. Of fewer than 350,000 distinct CDR3 sequences listed, roughly 18% are singletons. Time point of the sample: newly diagnosed GD, antithyroid drugs for less than 3 months. Researchers made the TCR library from RNA that was extracted from PBMCs. Sequencing used peripheral blood mononuclear cells (PBMCs), obtained at new diagnosis, from a patient treated with antithyroid drugs. These receptor sequences come from a female donor with Graves disease.

V usage is TRBV19 and J usage is TRBJ1-1; D unclear. Germline CDR1 reads LNHDA; CDR2 reads SQIVND (reference sequence). CDR3 length: 15 amino acids. Trimming stripped 6 bases from V and 0 bases from J, with 14 bases between. The CDR3 is CASSRMLTMNTEAFF. As DNA, the CDR3 is TGTGCCAGTAGCCGGATGCTAACAATGAACACTGAAGCTTTCTTT.

This clonotype was seen at least ten times. This sequence joins TRBV12-3 or TRBV12-4 and TRBJ1-2; 8 bases are a match to TRBD1. J gave up 4 bases and V 5 bases, and 9 bases lay outside the gene matches. The CDR3 totals 15 residues. The CDR3 spells CASSQSGDRTYGYTF. In DNA, the CDR3 is TGTGCCAGCAGTCAAAGCGGGGACAGGACCTATGGCTACACCTTC.

The chain links TRBV28 to TRBJ2-3; 7 bases are a match to TRBD2. After removal of 5 bases from V and 4 bases from J, the junction contained 9 bases not matched to a gene. CDR1 and CDR2 (germline): MDHEN, SYDVKM. The CDR3 is 15 amino acids. The CDR3 sequence is CASSQRGGRADTQYF. The CDR3 DNA sequence: TGTGCCAGCAGTCAACGGGGAGGGAGGGCAGATACGCAGTATTTT. The full variable domain, its missing parts supplied by reference TRBV28 and TRBJ2-3, is DVKVTQSSRYLVKRTGEKVFLECVQDMDHENMFWYRQDPGLGLRLIYFSYDVKMKEKGDIPEGYSVSREKKERFSLILESASTNQTSMYLCASSQRGGRADTQYFGPGTRLTVL.

This clonotype has a count of ten or more. V is TRBV5-1 and J is TRBJ1-5, with 9 bases that match TRBD1. Per germline, CDR1 SGHRS and CDR2 YFSETQ. The ends lost 3 bases at V and 4 bases at J; junction bases unmatched: 2. The CDR3 has 14 amino acids. The CDR3: CASSYGTGNQPQHF. CDR3 nucleotide sequence: TGCGCCAGCAGCTACGGGACAGGGAATCAGCCCCAGCATTTT.

This clonotype occurred many times. This chain connects TRBV5-1 to TRBJ1-4; D perhaps matches TRBD1 (5 bases). Germline V gene lookup returns CDR1 SGHRS and CDR2 YFSETQ. Trimming removed 4 bases at V and 7 bases at J, with 17 bases between. This CDR3 has 15 residues. CDR3 region: CASSPDVGGGEKLFF. The CDR3, as DNA: TGCGCCAGCAGCCCGGACGTCGGTGGGGGTGAAAAACTGTTTTTT.

V is TRBV6-1 and J is TRBJ2-7; either TRBD1 or TRBD2 may supply D (5 bases each). Trimming left V 7 bases short and J 5 bases short, with 18 bases between. Germline assignment: CDR1 MNHNS and CDR2 SASEGT. The CDR3 is made up of 14 amino acids. The DNA of the CDR3 is TGTGCCAGCATCGACTGGGGGAGCAACGACGAGCAGTACTTC. Translated: CASIDWGSNDEQYF.

Concerning this clonotype: The likely explanation is a read error, given a far larger clone one base away. The chain is built from TRBV7-2 and TRBJ2-1, with D unclear. Germline V lookup: CDR1 SGHTA, CDR2 FQGNSA. The length of the CDR3 is 15 residues. The CDR3 DNA follows: TGTGCCAGCAGCTTAAATCCAGACTCCTACAATGAGCAGTGCTTC. It yields the protein CASSLNPDSYNEQCF.

This clonotype was observed many times. The chain carries TRBV12-3 or TRBV12-4 and TRBJ2-1, with 7 bases aligning to TRBD2. The V and J ends lost 4 bases and 3 bases, in that order; junction bases with no gene match: 6. The CDR3 length is 15 residues. This CDR3 is CASSSPGLFYNEQFF. The CDR3 DNA sequence: TGTGCCAGCAGTTCGCCGGGACTATTCTACAATGAGCAGTTCTTC.

This clonotype was seen at least ten times. This rearrangement joins TRBV28 to TRBJ1-4; D remains unclear. The length of the CDR3 is 11 residues. Germline V gives CDR1 MDHEN, CDR2 SYDVKM. Trimming removed 3 bases at V and 10 bases at J, with 6 bases between. The CDR3, as DNA: TGTGCCAGCAGTTTCGAGGGAAAACTGTTTTTT. Residues: CASSFEGKLFF.

This clonotype was counted many times. V and J are TRBV2 and TRBJ2-3, with 8 bases that match TRBD2. The CDR3 spans 15 residues. Germline CDR1 and CDR2: SNHLY and FYNNEI. V shed 5 bases and J 0 bases; nucleotides not matched to a gene: 4. CDR3 nucleotides: TGTGCCAGCAGTACTAGCGGAGACAGCACAGATACGCAGTATTTT. Protein product: CASSTSGDSTDTQYF.

This clonotype was seen at least ten times. The CDR3 loop reads CASSLGQQNNSPLHF. The CDR3 coding sequence is TGCGCCAGCAGCTTAGGACAGCAAAATAATTCACCCCTCCACTTT. The chain joins TRBV5-1 to TRBJ1-6, with a possible D match to TRBD1 (6 bases). Germline CDR1 is SGHRS and CDR2 is YFSETQ. The CDR3 is 15 amino acids. Trimming took off 2 bases at V and 5 bases at J, with 11 bases between the two ends.

This chain connects TRBV3-1 to TRBJ2-3; TRBD2 agrees at 9 bases. Trimming took 5 bases from V and 6 from J; bases not matched to a gene: 12. Germline-derived CDR1 and CDR2 are LGHDT and YNNKEL (reference sequence). This CDR3 region has 16 residues. CDR3 DNA sequence: TGTGCCAGCAGCGCCCGGTCCGCGGGAGGGAGGGATACGCAGTATTTT. As protein: CASSARSAGGRDTQYF.

At least ten counts were recorded for this clonotype. The rearrangement links TRBV9 to TRBJ2-5; no firm D call. V was trimmed by 4 bases and J by 2 bases, leaving 15 bases between them. Per germline, CDR1 SGDLS and CDR2 YYNGEE. This CDR3 has 15 residues. The CDR3 DNA is TGTGCCAGCAGCCTACACCCGGGTAGTCAAGAGACCCAGTACTTC. Encoded protein: CASSLHPGSQETQYF.

In this sample, this clonotype turned up a few times. This may come from a read error, since a much larger clone is one base off. The rearrangement joins TRBV11-3 to TRBJ2-5; D might be TRBD2 (6 bases). CDR1 and CDR2 (germline): SGHNT, YENEEA. This CDR3 is built from 15 residues. The CDR3 sequence: CASSLTRPMLETRYF. CDR3 coding DNA: TGTGCCAGCAGCTTGACTAGACCTATGCTTGAGACCCGGTACTTC.

Concerning this clonotype: One base away lies a much larger clone, so this may be a sequencing read error. CDR3 coding DNA: TGCGCCGGCAGCTTCGGGCTAGCGGGAGAGGGTGAGCAGTTCTTC. This sequence encodes CAGSFGLAGEGEQFF. V is TRBV5-1 and J is TRBJ2-3, with TRBD2 matching over 10 bases. The J call may be mistaken, given a closer DNA end match to TRBJ2-1. The CDR3 is 15 amino acids. CDR1 SGHRS and CDR2 YFSETQ come from the germline V gene.

This clonotype was recorded at least ten times. The V call is TRBV20-1, the J call TRBJ1-1, with 7 bases that match TRBD1. Germline CDR1 is DFQATT and CDR2 is SNEGSKA (reference sequence). J lost 5 bases, V lost 6 bases, and 12 bases had no gene match. The CDR3 covers 14 residues. CDR3 bases: TGCAGTGCCCCAGTGGAGGGGGCGGGAACTGAAGCTTTCTTT. Translating gives CSAPVEGAGTEAFF.

This clonotype was seen many times. V and J are TRBV28 and TRBJ2-3; 9 bases agree with TRBD1. Germline CDR1 MDHEN, CDR2 SYDVKM. This CDR3 comprises 16 residues. V shed 8 bases and J 3 bases; nucleotides not matched to a gene: 12. The chain's CDR3 is CASCRTGVRKTDTQYF. In nucleotides, the CDR3 is TGTGCCAGCTGCCGGACAGGGGTCCGAAAGACAGATACGCAGTATTTT.

In its sample, this clonotype was seen many times. The rearrangement uses TRBV20-1 and TRBJ2-7, with D perhaps being TRBD1 or TRBD2 (5 bases each). The CDR3 is 16 amino acids. Germline V gives CDR1 DFQATT, CDR2 SNEGSKA (reference sequence). Trimming took 0 bases from V and 3 from J, leaving 18 bases between them. The CDR3 sequence is CSARDFRGGAGYEQYF. The CDR3 coding sequence is TGCAGTGCTAGAGATTTCCGTGGGGGAGCTGGCTACGAGCAGTACTTC.